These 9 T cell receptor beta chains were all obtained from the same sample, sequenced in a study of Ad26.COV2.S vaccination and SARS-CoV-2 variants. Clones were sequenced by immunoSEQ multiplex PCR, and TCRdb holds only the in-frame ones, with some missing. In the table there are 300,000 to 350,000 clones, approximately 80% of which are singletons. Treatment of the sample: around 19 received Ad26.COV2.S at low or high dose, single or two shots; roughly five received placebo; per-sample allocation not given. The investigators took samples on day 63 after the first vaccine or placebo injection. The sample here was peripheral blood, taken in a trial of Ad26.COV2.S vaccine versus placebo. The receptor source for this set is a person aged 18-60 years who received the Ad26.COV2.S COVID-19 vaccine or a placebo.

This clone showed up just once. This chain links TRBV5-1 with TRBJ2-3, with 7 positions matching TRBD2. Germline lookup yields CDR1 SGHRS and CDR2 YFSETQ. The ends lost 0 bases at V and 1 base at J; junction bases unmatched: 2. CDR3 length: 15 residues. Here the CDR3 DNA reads TGCGCCAGCAGCTTGGCGGGGAGGGGCACAGATACGCAGTATTTT. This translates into CASSLAGRGTDTQYF.

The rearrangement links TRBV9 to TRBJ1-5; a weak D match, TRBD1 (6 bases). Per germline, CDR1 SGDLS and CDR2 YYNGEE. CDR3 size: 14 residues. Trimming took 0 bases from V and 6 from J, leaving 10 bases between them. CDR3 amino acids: CASSVGGARQPQHF. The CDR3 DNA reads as TGTGCCAGCAGCGTAGGGGGGGCGCGTCAGCCCCAGCATTTT.

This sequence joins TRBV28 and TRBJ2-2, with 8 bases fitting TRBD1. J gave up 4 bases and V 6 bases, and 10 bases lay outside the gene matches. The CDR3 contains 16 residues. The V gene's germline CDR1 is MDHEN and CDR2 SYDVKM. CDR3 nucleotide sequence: TGTGCCAGCAGCCCCAGGACAGGGTTGAGCACCGGGGAGCTGTTTTTT. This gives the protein CASSPRTGLSTGELFF.

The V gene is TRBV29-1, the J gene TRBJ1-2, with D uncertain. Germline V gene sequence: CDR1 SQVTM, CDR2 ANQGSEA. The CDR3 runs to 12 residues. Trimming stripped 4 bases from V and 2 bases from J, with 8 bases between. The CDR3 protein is CSVGTRNYGYTF. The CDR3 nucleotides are TGCAGCGTTGGGACTCGGAACTATGGCTACACCTTC. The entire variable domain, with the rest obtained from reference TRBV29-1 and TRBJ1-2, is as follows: SAVISQKPSRDICQRGTSLTIQCQVDSQVTMMFWYRQQPGQSLTLIATANQGSEATYESGFVIDKFPISRPNLTFSTLTVSNMSPEDSSIYLCSVGTRNYGYTFGSGTRLTVV.

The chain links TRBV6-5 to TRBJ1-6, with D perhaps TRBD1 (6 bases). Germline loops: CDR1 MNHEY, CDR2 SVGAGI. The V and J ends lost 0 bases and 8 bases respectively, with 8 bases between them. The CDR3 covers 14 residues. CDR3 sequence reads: CASSYSGADSPLHF. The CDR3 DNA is TGTGCCAGCAGTTACTCGGGGGCAGATTCACCCCTCCACTTT.

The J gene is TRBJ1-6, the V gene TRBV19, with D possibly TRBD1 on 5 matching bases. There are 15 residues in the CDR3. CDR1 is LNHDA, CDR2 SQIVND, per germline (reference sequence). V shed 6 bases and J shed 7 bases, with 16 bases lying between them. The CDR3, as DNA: TGTGCCAGTAGCTCGGCGGGACTGGGCAATTCACCCCTCCACTTT. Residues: CASSSAGLGNSPLHF.

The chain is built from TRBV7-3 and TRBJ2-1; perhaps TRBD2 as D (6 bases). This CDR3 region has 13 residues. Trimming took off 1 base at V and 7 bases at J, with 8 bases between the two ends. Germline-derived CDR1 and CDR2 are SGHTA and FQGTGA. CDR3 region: CASSLRAGNEQFF. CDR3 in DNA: TGTGCCAGCAGCTTAAGGGCGGGAAATGAGCAGTTCTTC.

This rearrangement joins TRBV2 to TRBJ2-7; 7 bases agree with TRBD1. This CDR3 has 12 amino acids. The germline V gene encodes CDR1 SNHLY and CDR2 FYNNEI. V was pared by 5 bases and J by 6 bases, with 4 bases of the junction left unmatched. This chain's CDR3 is CASSRQGREQYF. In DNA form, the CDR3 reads TGTGCCAGCAGTCGACAGGGACGCGAGCAGTACTTC.

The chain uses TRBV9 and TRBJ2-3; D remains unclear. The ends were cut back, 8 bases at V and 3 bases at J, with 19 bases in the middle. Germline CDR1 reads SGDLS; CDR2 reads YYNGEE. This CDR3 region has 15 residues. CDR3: CASRASAQPTDTQYF. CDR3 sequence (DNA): TGTGCCAGTCGCGCCAGCGCACAACCAACAGATACGCAGTATTTT.